Sequencing of this T cell receptor beta chain was carried out in a study of spatial heterogeneity in lung cancer. This clonotype was detected ten times or more. In TCRdb, the 5' RACE reads were re-called with MiXCR into one record per CDR3 protein. The sample consists of tens of thousands of distinct CDR3 sequences, 6.5% to 7% of them appearing once. Time point of the sample: sample taken at primary tumor resection. Here the sequenced sample was PBMCs, taken at surgery. The source is a female donor with early-stage non-small cell lung cancer.

CDR3 sequence: CASSPIEGPGELFF. The CDR3 DNA follows: TGTGCCAGCAGCCCCATTGAGGGCCCCGGGGAGCTGTTTTTT. The chain joins TRBV7-9 to TRBJ2-2; D is possibly TRBD2 (5 bases). Germline loops: CDR1 SEHNR, CDR2 FQNEAQ (reference sequence). V dropped 5 bases and J dropped 6 bases, with 13 bases sitting between them. CDR3 length: 14 amino acids. The variable domain in full, with the rest retrieved from reference TRBV7-9 and TRBJ2-2, is DTGVSQNPRHKITKRGQNVTFRCDPISEHNRLYWYRQTLGQGPEFLTYFQNEAQLEKSRLLSDRFSAERPKGSFSTLEIQRTEQGDSAMYLCASSPIEGPGELFFGEGSRLTVL.